This passage covers 9 T cell receptor beta chains from one sample sequenced in a study of cytomegalovirus exposure and HLA in healthy donors. Produced via immunoSEQ multiplex PCR; TCRdb's table is partial and in-frame only. The sample contains 60,000 to 85,000 clones, nearly 95% of which appear only once. The sample comprised PBMCs. The receptor source for this set is a man aged 18 to 29 in good health and CMV-seropositive.

The chain couples TRBV6-5 to TRBJ2-1; 13 bases align to TRBD2. Germline CDR1 is MNHEY and CDR2 is SVGAGI. This CDR3 spans 14 amino acids. V lost 7 bases, J lost 10 bases, and 7 bases stayed unmatched. The CDR3 coding sequence is TGTGCCAGCACCAAAGGACTAGCGGGAGCGGAGCAGTTCTTC. Its protein product is CASTKGLAGAEQFF.

A remark on this clone: One end of the junction does not line up with germline, which may come from a read error. V gene TRBV7-6 combines with J gene TRBJ2-7, with TRBD1 as a possible D gene (6 bases). CDR1 is SGHVS and CDR2 is FNYEAQ in the germline V gene. This CDR3 comprises 11 residues. CDR3 sequence (DNA): TGTGCCAGCAGCGCGGACAGCCAAGAGGGCTTC. The encoded protein is CASSADSQEGF.

V gene TRBV7-9 combines with J gene TRBJ2-1; 7 bases line up with TRBD2. The CDR3 runs 15 residues. With 1 base clipped from V and 8 bases from J, the junction kept 8 bases outside the gene matches. The germline V gene encodes CDR1 SEHNR and CDR2 FQNEAQ (reference sequence). CDR3 DNA: TGTGCCAGCAGCTTAGGTGGGGGACTATGGGATGAGCAGTTCTTC. As protein: CASSLGGGLWDEQFF.

The V gene is TRBV10-3, the J gene TRBJ2-2; 10 bases agree with TRBD2. This CDR3 region has 16 residues. V lost 8 bases, J lost 6 bases, and 12 bases stayed unmatched. Per germline, CDR1 ENHRY and CDR2 SYGVKD. CDR3: CAIGDSSGSPPGELFF. In DNA form, the CDR3 reads TGTGCCATCGGAGACTCTAGCGGGAGTCCCCCCGGGGAGCTGTTTTTT.

The gene calls are TRBV5-1 and TRBJ2-7; 8 bases map to TRBD1. Germline CDR1 reads SGHRS; CDR2 reads YFSETQ. Trimming at V came to 3 bases and at J to 1 base, leaving 0 bases not matched to a gene. The CDR3 sequence is 13 residues long. The CDR3 nucleotides read TGCGCCAGCAGCTGGGACAGGTCCTACGAGCAGTACTTC. Encoded protein: CASSWDRSYEQYF. Drawing the rest from reference TRBV5-1 and TRBJ2-7, the complete variable domain is KAGVTQTPRYLIKTRGQQVTLSCSPISGHRSVSWYQQTPGQGLQFLFEYFSETQRNKGNFPGRFSGRQFSNSRSEMNVSTLELGDSALYLCASSWDRSYEQYFGPGTRLTVT.

The chain couples TRBV9 to TRBJ2-5; tentatively, D is TRBD2 (6 bases). Germline values: CDR1 SGDLS, CDR2 YYNGEE. This CDR3 is 14 amino acids long. V was cut by 5 bases and J by 3 bases, with 14 bases left in between. The CDR3 spells CASSSGPFKETQYF. The CDR3 bases are TGTGCCAGCAGTAGCGGACCCTTTAAAGAGACCCAGTACTTC. Full variable domain (missing parts from reference TRBV9 and TRBJ2-5): DSGVTQTPKHLITATGQRVTLRCSPRSGDLSVYWYQQSLDQGLQFLIQYYNGEERAKGNILERFSAQQFPDLHSELNLSSLELGDSALYFCASSSGPFKETQYFGPGTRLLVL.

This sequence joins TRBV10-3 and TRBJ2-6; 8 bases map to TRBD1. V shed 6 bases and J 2 bases; nucleotides not matched to a gene: 0. Germline V gene sequence: CDR1 ENHRY, CDR2 SYGVKD. The CDR3 length is 14 residues. DNA for the CDR3: TGTGCCATCAGCAGGGGGCCTGGGGCCAACGTCCTGACTTTC. Amino acids: CAISRGPGANVLTF.

The gene calls are TRBV19 and TRBJ1-4; 8 bases are a match to TRBD1. Germline V gives CDR1 LNHDA, CDR2 SQIVND (reference sequence). Trimming cost V 5 bases and J 6 bases; bases outside gene matches: 8. The CDR3 contains 15 residues. DNA of the CDR3: TGTGCCAGTAGTGCCTTGGACAGGGCGGATGAAAAACTGTTTTTT. Amino acids: CASSALDRADEKLFF.

Here the CDR3 DNA reads TGTGCCTGGCTAGTCGGGAAGGAGACCCAGTACTTC. Its protein is CAWLVGKETQYF. The chain recombines TRBV30 with TRBJ2-5; possible D gene TRBD2, 5 bases. Germline V gives CDR1 GTSNPN, CDR2 SVGIG (reference sequence). V lost 5 bases to trimming and J lost 5 bases, with 12 bases between them. CDR3 size: 12 residues.